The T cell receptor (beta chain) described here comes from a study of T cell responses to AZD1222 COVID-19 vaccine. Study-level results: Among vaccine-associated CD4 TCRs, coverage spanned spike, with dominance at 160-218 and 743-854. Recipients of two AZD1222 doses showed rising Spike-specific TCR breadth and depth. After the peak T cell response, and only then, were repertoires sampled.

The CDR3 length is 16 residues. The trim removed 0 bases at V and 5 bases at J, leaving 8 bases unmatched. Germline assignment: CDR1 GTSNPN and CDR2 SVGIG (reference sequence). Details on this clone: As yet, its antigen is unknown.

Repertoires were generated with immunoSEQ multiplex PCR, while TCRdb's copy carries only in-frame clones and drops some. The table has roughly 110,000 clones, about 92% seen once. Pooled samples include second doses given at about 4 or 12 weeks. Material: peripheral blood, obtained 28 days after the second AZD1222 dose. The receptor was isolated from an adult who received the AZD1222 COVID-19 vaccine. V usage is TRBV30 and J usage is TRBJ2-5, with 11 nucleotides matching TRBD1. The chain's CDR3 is CAWSVGQGALGETQYF. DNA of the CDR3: TGTGCCTGGAGTGTTGGACAGGGGGCTTTGGGGGAGACCCAGTACTTC. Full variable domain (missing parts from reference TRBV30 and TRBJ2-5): SQTIHQWPATLVQPVGSPLSLECTVEGTSNPNLYWYRQAAGRGLQLLFYSVGIGQISSEVPQNLSASRPQDRQFILSSKKLLLSDSGFYLCAWSVGQGALGETQYFGPGTRLLVL.